A selection of T cell receptor beta chains follows, all from one sample in a study of CD8 T cells in ankylosing spondylitis. Each CDR3 protein gets one entry after TCRdb re-called the 5' RACE reads with MiXCR. The sample lists some 150,000 distinct CDR3 sequences; around 42% were seen once. Sample: synovial fluid, either unsorted or a sorted T cell fraction (not recorded which). These receptors were collected from a male donor with ankylosing spondylitis. The CDR3 runs from the conserved cysteine through the conserved F or W. Each record gives: clone size, J gene, V gene, D gene, CDR3 DNA, CDR3 protein. A D gene is named only where the DNA matches it firmly. Rows may omit the clone size; those that give it use once, few, many or a size class.

clone size: -
J gene: TRBJ2-1
V gene: TRBV12-3/TRBV12-4
D gene: TRBD2
CDR3 DNA: TGTGCCAGCAGTTTCGGGTCCAGCGGGAGGGCCTTGGGTTATTCAGGCTCCTACAATGAGCAGTTCTTC
CDR3 protein: CASSFGSSGRALGYSGSYNEQFF

clone size: -
J gene: TRBJ2-1
V gene: TRBV20-1
D gene: -
CDR3 DNA: TGCAGTGCCGTCTCCCAGAGTGGCGGGATATCCTACAATGAGCAGTTCTTC
CDR3 protein: CSAVSQSGGISYNEQFF

clone size: -
J gene: TRBJ2-7
V gene: TRBV18
D gene: -
CDR3 DNA: TGTGCCAGCTCACCCGCGAAGGGAGGCAGGGGCCTACGAGGAGAGCAGTACTTC
CDR3 protein: CASSPAKGGRGLRGEQYF

clone size: -
J gene: TRBJ2-7
V gene: TRBV10-3
D gene: TRBD2
CDR3 DNA: TGTGCCATCAGTGACCCGACCACTAGCGGGGACGAGCAGTACTTC
CDR3 protein: CAISDPTTSGDEQYF

clone size: -
J gene: TRBJ1-5
V gene: TRBV18
D gene: -
CDR3 DNA: TGTGCCAGCTCACCATATTGGTTGACAAAAGGTCAGCCCCAGCATTTT
CDR3 protein: CASSPYWLTKGQPQHF

clone size: -
J gene: TRBJ2-1
V gene: TRBV10-2
D gene: -
CDR3 DNA: TGCGCCAGCAGTGAGGGGGTCTACTCCTACAATGAGCAGTTCTTC
CDR3 protein: CASSEGVYSYNEQFF

clone size: -
J gene: TRBJ2-3
V gene: TRBV6-1
D gene: -
CDR3 DNA: TGTGCCAGCAGCCGACTAGGCGAACCGCTCACAGATACGCAGTATTTT
CDR3 protein: CASSRLGEPLTDTQYF

clone size: -
J gene: TRBJ2-4
V gene: TRBV4-2
D gene: -
CDR3 DNA: TGTGCCAGCAGCCAAGATGGGGTACACATTCAGTACTTC
CDR3 protein: CASSQDGVHIQYF

clone size: -
J gene: TRBJ2-7
V gene: TRBV20-1
D gene: -
CDR3 DNA: TGCAGTGCTAGAGATTCAAACAGGGTCTCCTACGAGCAGTACTTC
CDR3 protein: CSARDSNRVSYEQYF

clone size: few
J gene: TRBJ2-1
V gene: TRBV29-1
D gene: -
CDR3 DNA: TGCAGCGTTGAGTGGCGGGCTCATGAGCAGTTCTTC
CDR3 protein: CSVEWRAHEQFF

clone size: -
J gene: TRBJ1-6
V gene: TRBV3-1
D gene: TRBD1
CDR3 DNA: TGTGCCAGCAGCCCGTGGACAGGGCCCAATTCACCCCTCCACTTT
CDR3 protein: CASSPWTGPNSPLHF

clone size: few
J gene: TRBJ1-4
V gene: TRBV25-1
D gene: -
CDR3 DNA: TGTGCCAGCAGTGTTCTGGGGGAAAAACTGTTTTTT
CDR3 protein: CASSVLGEKLFF

clone size: -
J gene: TRBJ2-7
V gene: TRBV19
D gene: -
CDR3 DNA: TGTGCCAGTAGTATAGAGGAATACGGTCACTTGGGGGCCATCCACGAGCAGTACTTC
CDR3 protein: CASSIEEYGHLGAIHEQYF

clone size: -
J gene: TRBJ2-3
V gene: TRBV11-2
D gene: -
CDR3 DNA: TGTGCCAGCAGCTTACAGGGATCAAAAGATACGCAGTATTTT
CDR3 protein: CASSLQGSKDTQYF

clone size: -
J gene: TRBJ2-2
V gene: TRBV4-1
D gene: TRBD1
CDR3 DNA: TGCGCCAGCAGCCAAGATAGGACAGGGGGTACCGGGGAGCTGTTTTTT
CDR3 protein: CASSQDRTGGTGELFF

clone size: few
J gene: TRBJ2-1
V gene: TRBV12-3/TRBV12-4
D gene: -
CDR3 DNA: TGTGCCAGCAGTTTAGTTGCAGGTTACAATGAGCAGTTCTTC
CDR3 protein: CASSLVAGYNEQFF